Following are 29 T cell receptor beta chains from one sample sequenced in a study of sequential checkpoint blockade in melanoma. Treatment in this sample: randomized to nivolumab then ipilimumab (arm A) or the reverse (arm B). Here immunoSEQ multiplex PCR was the method, and the copy in TCRdb shows in-frame clones only, minus some. The sample comprises around 16,000 clones, 70% to 85% of which are singletons, and approximately 30% rests with the top ten. The sequences come from CD8+ T cells sorted from blood (inferred from file names), collected from a patient given nivolumab and ipilimumab in sequence. The receptors shown here come from a human donor with melanoma.

This clone was detected a few times. The chain links TRBV4-1 to TRBJ2-6; maybe TRBD2 (5 bases). The germline V gene has CDR1 MGHRA and CDR2 YSYEKL. The V and J ends lost 0 bases and 11 bases respectively, with 14 bases between them. The CDR3 spans 15 residues. In DNA, the CDR3 is TGCGCCAGCAGCCAAGACCGGGGTGCGGTTCACGTCCTGACTTTC. It yields the protein CASSQDRGAVHVLTF.

The V call is TRBV6-5, the J call TRBJ2-1, with D unresolved. CDR3 length: 12 amino acids. V dropped 7 bases and J dropped 9 bases, with 13 bases sitting between them. Germline lookup yields CDR1 MNHEY and CDR2 SVGAGI. The CDR3 protein is CASISASGEQFF. CDR3 bases: TGTGCCAGCATTTCTGCCTCGGGTGAGCAGTTCTTC.

This clone was found once. The rearrangement joins TRBV30 to TRBJ2-7, with TRBD2 identical over 12 bases. Germline lookup yields CDR1 GTSNPN and CDR2 SVGIG (reference sequence). CDR3 length: 14 amino acids. The V and J ends lost 5 bases and 2 bases, in that order; junction bases with no gene match: 4. For the CDR3, the DNA is TGTGCCTGGGTACTAGCGGGAGGAACCTACGAGCAGTACTTC. Translating it yields CAWVLAGGTYEQYF.

The chain employs TRBV9 and TRBJ1-3; a weak D match, TRBD1 (5 bases). Germline CDR1 and CDR2: SGDLS and YYNGEE. This CDR3 is built from 15 residues. Trimming shortened V by 2 bases and J by 0 bases, and 9 bases separated the two germline ends. Written as DNA, the CDR3 is TGTGCCAGCAGCGTCGGGGGAAGCTCTGGAAACACCATATATTTT. It is translated as CASSVGGSSGNTIYF.

The gene calls are TRBV6-4 and TRBJ2-1; TRBD1 is a possible D gene (5 bases). The CDR3 is made up of 16 amino acids. Per the germline V gene, CDR1 is MRHNA and CDR2 is SNTAGT. The ends were cut back, 5 bases at V and 0 bases at J, with 14 bases in the middle. DNA for the CDR3: TGTGCCAGCAGTCCGACAGACCGGTACTCCTACAATGAGCAGTTCTTC. This encodes CASSPTDRYSYNEQFF.

The chain combines TRBV7-9 with TRBJ2-7; TRBD2 aligns across 12 bases. Germline CDR1 SEHNR, CDR2 FQNEAQ (reference sequence). Trimming cost V 5 bases and J 3 bases; bases outside gene matches: 8. This CDR3 is 16 amino acids long. The CDR3 DNA is TGTGCCAGCAGCAATCGGACTAGCGGGACCAGCTACGAGCAGTACTTC. This sequence encodes CASSNRTSGTSYEQYF.

This clone was observed once. The CDR3 region is CASSQETSRLAPYNEQFF. CDR3 bases: TGCGCCAGCAGCCAAGAAACATCTAGACTAGCGCCCTACAATGAGCAGTTCTTC. This chain connects TRBV4-1 to TRBJ2-1; TRBD2 agrees at 8 bases. The CDR3 sequence is 18 residues long. The V gene end was trimmed by 0 bases and the J gene end by 2 bases; junction bases not matched to a gene: 9. Germline V gene sequence: CDR1 MGHRA, CDR2 YSYEKL.

The J gene is TRBJ1-1, the V gene TRBV7-6; no definite D call. The V and J ends lost 1 base and 8 bases respectively, with 11 bases between them. This CDR3 has 13 residues. Germline CDR1 is SGHVS and CDR2 is FNYEAQ. CDR3 in amino acids: CASSLDGAREAFF. In DNA, the CDR3 is TGTGCCAGCAGCTTAGATGGAGCCAGAGAAGCTTTCTTT.

The chain employs TRBV7-6 and TRBJ2-3; TRBD2 agrees at 7 bases. From germline, CDR1 is SGHVS and CDR2 FNYEAQ. The CDR3 runs to 15 residues. The V and J ends lost 2 bases and 2 bases, in that order; junction bases with no gene match: 4. The CDR3 region is CASSLTGGPTDTQYF. The CDR3 bases are TGTGCCAGCAGCTTAACGGGGGGACCCACAGATACGCAGTATTTT.

This clone was picked up one time. The chain joins TRBV2 to TRBJ2-5, with 12 bases matching TRBD2. V lost 8 bases to trimming and J lost 1 base; unmatched junction nucleotides: 5. This CDR3 contains 15 residues. CDR1 and CDR2 (germline): SNHLY, FYNNEI. CDR3 region: CASGGLAGTQETQYF. CDR3 sequence (DNA): TGTGCCAGCGGCGGACTAGCGGGAACCCAAGAGACCCAGTACTTC.

The V and J genes are TRBV18 and TRBJ1-4; 7 bases are a match to TRBD1. CDR3 length equals 15 residues. V shed 3 bases, J shed 3 bases, and the junction held 4 bases outside the gene matches. Germline loops: CDR1 KGHSH, CDR2 LQKENI. DNA for the CDR3: TGTGCCAGCTCACCGACGACAGGGTCTAATGAAAAACTGTTTTTT. As protein: CASSPTTGSNEKLFF. Filled out from reference TRBV18 and TRBJ1-4, the complete variable domain reads NAGVMQNPRHLVRRRGQEARLRCSPMKGHSHVYWYRQLPEEGLKFMVYLQKENIIDESGMPKERFSAEFPKEGPSILRIQQVVRGDSAAYFCASSPTTGSNEKLFFGSGTQLSVL.

This chain uses TRBV28 with TRBJ1-3; the match to TRBD1 covers 8 bases. Trimming took 6 bases from V and 0 from J; bases not matched to a gene: 10. CDR1 MDHEN and CDR2 SYDVKM come from the germline V gene. This CDR3 is built from 17 residues. The CDR3 coding sequence is TGTGCCAGCAGAAGCACCGGGACAGGAAGCTCTGGAAACACCATATATTTT. Encoded protein: CASRSTGTGSSGNTIYF. Based on the CDR3 plus reference TRBV28 and TRBJ1-3, the full variable domain is DVKVTQSSRYLVKRTGEKVFLECVQDMDHENMFWYRQDPGLGLRLIYFSYDVKMKEKGDIPEGYSVSREKKERFSLILESASTNQTSMYLCASRSTGTGSSGNTIYFGEGSWLTVV.

The CDR3 nucleotides read TGTGCCAGCAGTGACTCAGGGGGCGCGAACAATGAGCAGTTCTTC. This codes for CASSDSGGANNEQFF. The chain carries TRBV6-4 and TRBJ2-1; the match to TRBD1 covers 7 bases. V trimming: 0 bases; J trimming: 5 bases; junction bases outside the gene matches: 4. The CDR3 is 15 amino acids. Germline CDR1 reads MRHNA; CDR2 reads SNTAGT.

Within the sample, this clone is medium-sized (0.01 to 0.1%). The J gene is TRBJ2-5, the V gene TRBV14; 14 nucleotides line up with TRBD2. After removal of 4 bases from V and 3 bases from J, the junction contained 4 bases not matched to a gene. The CDR3 loop spans 16 amino acids. CDR1 SGHDN and CDR2 FVKESK come from the germline V gene. Here the CDR3 DNA reads TGTGCCAGCAGCCTTTGGACTAGCGGGAGGAAAGAGACCCAGTACTTC. This encodes CASSLWTSGRKETQYF.

The rearrangement uses TRBV15 and TRBJ2-2; 9 bases are a match to TRBD1. The CDR3 totals 15 residues. Germline lookup yields CDR1 LNHNV and CDR2 YYDKDF (reference sequence). V shed 4 bases and J 4 bases; nucleotides not matched to a gene: 4. DNA for the CDR3: TGTGCCACCAGCATGACAGGGGGACTCACCGGGGAGCTGTTTTTT. Its translation is CATSMTGGLTGELFF. Filled out from reference TRBV15 and TRBJ2-2, the complete variable domain reads DAMVIQNPRYQVTQFGKPVTLSCSQTLNHNVMYWYQQKSSQAPKLLFHYYDKDFNNEADTPDNFQSRRPNTSFCFLDIRSPGLGDTAMYLCATSMTGGLTGELFFGEGSRLTVL.

This clone is a singleton in its sample. The chain recombines TRBV19 with TRBJ2-1, with 7 bases identical to TRBD2. The V and J ends lost 8 bases and 2 bases, in that order; junction bases with no gene match: 6. The CDR3 extends over 14 amino acids. Germline CDR1 LNHDA, CDR2 SQIVND (reference sequence). The CDR3 spells CASGKAGPYNEQFF. Here the CDR3 DNA reads TGTGCCAGTGGCAAAGCGGGACCCTACAATGAGCAGTTCTTC.

The V call is TRBV27, the J call TRBJ2-7; maybe TRBD1 (6 bases). V was pared by 5 bases and J by 7 bases, with 21 bases between. The CDR3 sequence is 15 residues long. CDR1 is MNHEY, CDR2 SMNVEV, per germline (reference sequence). CDR3 sequence reads: CASSLAAGATLEQYF. As DNA, the CDR3 is TGTGCCAGCAGTCTGGCGGCAGGGGCGACCTTGGAGCAGTACTTC.

J is TRBJ2-7 and V is TRBV9; D perhaps matches TRBD1 (6 bases). The CDR3 has 13 amino acids. The V gene's germline CDR1 is SGDLS and CDR2 YYNGEE. V was clipped by 3 bases and J by 6 bases, with 13 bases between them. The CDR3 DNA reads as TGTGCCAGCAGCGAAACAGGGATTGGCGAGCAGTACTTC. Translating gives CASSETGIGEQYF.

J is TRBJ2-7 and V is TRBV27, with TRBD1 identical over 8 bases. The CDR3 contains 15 residues. V trimming: 6 bases; J trimming: 3 bases; junction bases outside the gene matches: 10. The germline V gene encodes CDR1 MNHEY and CDR2 SMNVEV (reference sequence). The CDR3 region is CASSAGTGEFYEQYF. CDR3 nucleotide sequence: TGTGCCAGCAGCGCCGGGACAGGAGAATTCTACGAGCAGTACTTC.

The V gene is TRBV28, the J gene TRBJ1-2, with 8 bases that match TRBD1. V shed 3 bases and J 3 bases; nucleotides not matched to a gene: 18. CDR1 MDHEN and CDR2 SYDVKM come from the germline V gene. This CDR3 is built from 19 residues. The CDR3 DNA reads TGTGCCAGCAGTTTCGAAAGGTGGGACAGGACAAACGGCGACTATGGCTACACCTTC. Its protein product is CASSFERWDRTNGDYGYTF.

The chain has TRBV15 and TRBJ2-5; 7 bases are a match to TRBD1. The assigned J gene may be wrong: the sequence end matches TRBJ2-7 better. CDR1 LNHNV and CDR2 YYDKDF come from the germline V gene (reference sequence). The CDR3 runs to 14 residues. CDR3 residues: CATSREGQFDEQYF. CDR3 nucleotides: TGTGCCACCAGCAGAGAGGGACAGTTTGACGAGCAGTACTTC.

This sequence joins TRBV28 and TRBJ2-7; possible D gene TRBD1, 5 bases. Looked up from germline, CDR1 is MDHEN and CDR2 is SYDVKM. The CDR3 length is 14 residues. Trimming took 5 bases from V and 3 from J, leaving 14 bases between them. CDR3 nucleotide sequence: TGTGCCAGCAGTACGCGTCTAGACAGCTACGAGCAGTACTTC. Protein: CASSTRLDSYEQYF. Supplemented by reference TRBV28 and TRBJ2-7, the full variable domain reads DVKVTQSSRYLVKRTGEKVFLECVQDMDHENMFWYRQDPGLGLRLIYFSYDVKMKEKGDIPEGYSVSREKKERFSLILESASTNQTSMYLCASSTRLDSYEQYFGPGTRLTVT.

CDR3 region: CASSSGGRVNTIYF. For the CDR3, the DNA is TGTGCCAGCAGTTCGGGGGGGCGCGTAAACACCATATATTTT. This chain links TRBV7-9 with TRBJ1-3, with D maybe TRBD1 (6 bases). The CDR3 runs to 14 residues. CDR1 and CDR2 from the germline V gene are SEHNR and FQNEAQ (reference sequence). V was pared by 6 bases and J by 6 bases, with 15 bases between.

The chain links TRBV2 to TRBJ1-1, with D unclear. The V and J ends lost 2 bases and 6 bases respectively, with 19 bases between them. The length of the CDR3 is 16 residues. Looked up from germline, CDR1 is SNHLY and CDR2 is FYNNEI. The CDR3 reads CASSEFGLYEHAEAFF. The CDR3 nucleotides read TGTGCCAGCAGTGAATTCGGGTTGTACGAACACGCTGAAGCTTTCTTT.

This clone was seen only a few times. V usage is TRBV6-1 and J usage is TRBJ2-6; D remains unclear. Germline V CDR1 and CDR2: MNHNS, SASEGT. V was pared by 5 bases and J by 1 base, with 9 bases between. CDR3 length equals 15 residues. DNA for the CDR3: TGTGCCAGCAGTCCGACTGAGTCTGGGGCCAACGTCCTGACTTTC. Translated, it gives CASSPTESGANVLTF.

The rearrangement joins TRBV7-9 to TRBJ2-2; TRBD2 agrees at 9 bases. Germline trimming cut 9 bases from V and 7 bases from J; bases unmatched to any gene: 6. CDR1 is SEHNR and CDR2 is FQNEAQ in the germline V gene (reference sequence). This CDR3 has 13 amino acids. This CDR3 is CASERTSDGELFF. DNA for the CDR3: TGTGCCAGTGAACGGACTAGCGACGGGGAGCTGTTTTTT.

The chain combines TRBV27 with TRBJ2-3, with 8 positions matching TRBD2. CDR3 length: 15 amino acids. Germline assignment: CDR1 MNHEY and CDR2 SMNVEV (reference sequence). With 8 bases clipped from V and 1 base from J, the junction kept 8 bases outside the gene matches. Written as DNA, the CDR3 is TGTGCCAGCCTACCTACAGCGGGGGGCACAGATACGCAGTATTTT. It translates to CASLPTAGGTDTQYF.

The CDR3 reads CASSLSSYNEQFF. The CDR3 DNA reads TGCGCCAGCAGTCTGAGCTCCTACAATGAGCAGTTCTTC. The chain joins TRBV5-1 to TRBJ2-1, with D unresolved. Trimming pared 5 bases from V and 0 bases from J, leaving 6 bases between. The CDR3 has 13 residues. The germline V gene has CDR1 SGHRS and CDR2 YFSETQ.

A word on this clone: At one end the junction does not follow the germline gene, possibly because of a read error. This rearrangement joins TRBV6-1 to TRBJ2-7, with D uncertain. Germline V gene sequence: CDR1 MNHNS, CDR2 SASEGT. The CDR3 has 15 amino acids. CDR3 nucleotides: TGTGCCATCAGTGAATTATCTCCCCAGAAATACGAGCAGTACTTC. Translating it yields CAISELSPQKYEQYF.